The rows below give T cell receptor beta chains drawn from one sample of a study of blood T cell repertoires in COVID-19. Data came from immunoSEQ multiplex PCR; TCRdb stores just in-frame clones and leaves some out. The sample has tens of thousands of clones, approximately 80% seen once. The sample taken for sequencing was peripheral blood. These receptors were collected from a human donor in a cohort sampled during active COVID-19. Both conserved end residues are part of each CDR3. A D gene is named only where the DNA matches it firmly. Size is stated for part of the rows, as once, few or many counts, or as a class when the clone is expanded.

d_gene,j_gene,v_gene,abundance,len,CDR3nt,CDR3aa
TRBD1,TRBJ2-7,TRBV7-6,-,13,TGTGCCAGCAGCTTACAGGACAGGCACGAGCAGTACTTC,CASSLQDRHEQYF
-,TRBJ2-7,TRBV7-9,-,14,TGTGCCAGCAGCTTAGAAGGGGGAGTCTACGAGCAGTACTTC,CASSLEGGVYEQYF
-,TRBJ2-7,TRBV12-3/TRBV12-4,few,12,TGTGCCAGCAGTGAACAGGGCTACGAGCAGTACTTC,CASSEQGYEQYF
TRBD1,TRBJ2-1,TRBV15,-,15,TGTGCCACCAGCAGGGGACAGTTCTCCTACAATGAGCAGTTCTTC,CATSRGQFSYNEQFF
-,TRBJ2-1,TRBV5-6,-,17,TGTGCCAGCAGCTTGGCCTATGCAGGGCGCTCCTACAATGAGCAGTTCTTC,CASSLAYAGRSYNEQFF
-,TRBJ2-5,TRBV5-4,-,16,TGTGCCAGCAGTTCCGCTCCAACAGGGTTGGAAGAGACCCAGTACTTC,CASSSAPTGLEETQYF
-,TRBJ1-2,TRBV7-2,-,14,TGTGCCAGCAGCTCGGACAGAACTAACTATGGCTACACCTTC,CASSSDRTNYGYTF
-,TRBJ2-1,TRBV9,-,13,TGTGCCAGCAGTGACGGGTACTACAATGAGCAGTTCTTC,CASSDGYYNEQFF
-,TRBJ2-7,TRBV28,-,13,TGTGCCAGCAGTTACGTTAGCTCCTACGAGCAGTACTTC,CASSYVSSYEQYF
-,TRBJ2-5,TRBV7-2,-,16,TGTGCCAGCAGCTTAGGTCGTATGGGGCAGGGGGAGACCCAGTACTTC,CASSLGRMGQGETQYF
TRBD1,TRBJ2-5,TRBV6-5,-,14,TGTGCCAGCAGCCCCGACAGGGGATTAGAGACCCAGTACTTC,CASSPDRGLETQYF
TRBD1,TRBJ2-7,TRBV19,-,14,TGTGCCAGTAGTCTATACAGGGGGCCCTACGAGCAGTACTTC,CASSLYRGPYEQYF
TRBD2,TRBJ2-7,TRBV5-4,-,17,TGTGCCAGCAGCTCCACCTTAGCGGGGGGGGCCCCCCACGAGCAGTACTTC,CASSSTLAGGAPHEQYF
TRBD1,TRBJ2-3,TRBV5-1,-,15,TGCGCCAGCAGTTCCGGGACAGGGTTCACAGATACGCAGTATTTT,CASSSGTGFTDTQYF
-,TRBJ2-5,TRBV2,few,12,TGTGCCAGCACTCACTATGAAGAGACCCAGTACTTC,CASTHYEETQYF
-,TRBJ2-7,TRBV5-6,-,13,TGTGCCAGCAGCTTGGACAGGGTGTACGAGCAGTACTTC,CASSLDRVYEQYF
TRBD2,TRBJ2-1,TRBV6-5,-,15,TGTGCCAGCAGTTACTCTCTAGCGGAGTACAATGAGCAGTTCTTC,CASSYSLAEYNEQFF
-,TRBJ1-1,TRBV10-1,few,13,TGCGCCAGCAGTGAAGGGGAATTCACTGAAGCTTTCTTT,CASSEGEFTEAFF
-,TRBJ1-5,TRBV7-2,-,14,TGTGCCAGCAGCAGAAGGGTACAGGTTCAGCCCCAGCATTTT,CASSRRVQVQPQHF
-,TRBJ1-2,TRBV6-5,-,12,TGTGCCAGTTGGACAGCCGACTATGGCTACACCTTC,CASWTADYGYTF
TRBD1,TRBJ1-4,TRBV28,-,15,TGTGCCAGCAGTCCCACACAGGGGGCGAGGGAAAAACTGTTTTTT,CASSPTQGAREKLFF
TRBD1,TRBJ1-5,TRBV4-1,-,18,TGCGCCAGCAGCCAGACAGGGGCCGTCCTCTATAGCAATCAGCCCCAGCATTTT,CASSQTGAVLYSNQPQHF
TRBD1,TRBJ2-2,TRBV28,-,14,TGTGCCAGTAAGCCGACAGGGTACCCCGGGGAGCTGTTTTTT,CASKPTGYPGELFF
TRBD1,TRBJ1-3,TRBV3-1/TRBV3-2,-,15,TGTGCCAGCAGCCAAGCGAGGGGGCCTGGAAACACCATATATTTT,CASSQARGPGNTIYF
TRBD1,TRBJ2-7,TRBV24-1,-,15,TGTGCCACCAGTGATCCGGGACAGGGGATTAACGAGCAGTACTTC,CATSDPGQGINEQYF
-,TRBJ1-3,TRBV27,-,14,TGTGCCAGCAGTTTAAGAGGTTTCGGAAACACCATATATTTT,CASSLRGFGNTIYF
-,TRBJ2-6,TRBV18,-,15,TGTGCCAGCTCACAACAGGGTGCTGGGGCCAACGTCCTGACTTTC,CASSQQGAGANVLTF
TRBD2,TRBJ2-5,TRBV29-1,-,13,TGCAGCACCCTCGGGAGGGCGGGGGAGACCCAGTACTTC,CSTLGRAGETQYF